The next 23 T cell receptor beta chains were all read from a single sample in a study of tumor-infiltrating lymphocytes in localized non-small cell lung cancer. Profiling relied on immunoSEQ multiplex PCR, and the TCRdb table lists in-frame clones only, not all of them. The sample lists approximately 15,000 clones, more than 70% occurring once. The sequenced sample consisted of uninvolved lung tissue not adjacent to the tumor. The receptor source for this set is a human donor with non-small cell lung cancer.

The chain links TRBV6-6 to TRBJ2-1; no firm D call. Between the trimmed V and J ends, which lost 2 bases and 3 bases, there was a span of 5 bases. Per the germline V gene, CDR1 is MNHNY and CDR2 is SVGAGI (reference sequence). The CDR3 extends over 13 amino acids. CDR3 nucleotide sequence: TGTGCCAGCAGTTACGAGAGCTACAATGAGCAGTTCTTC. It is translated as CASSYESYNEQFF.

This clone has only a few counts. The V and J genes are TRBV10-3 and TRBJ2-1; a weak D match, TRBD1 (7 bases). The CDR3 loop spans 14 amino acids. V was trimmed by 8 bases and J by 4 bases, leaving 15 bases between them. Looked up from germline, CDR1 is ENHRY and CDR2 is SYGVKD. DNA for the CDR3: TGTGCCATCCGCGGGACAGAGAGGTACAATGAGCAGTTCTTC. Amino acid sequence: CAIRGTERYNEQFF.

This clone has just one count. The chain recombines TRBV5-1 with TRBJ1-4; D gene ambiguous. The germline CDR1 and CDR2 sequences are SGHRS and YFSETQ. Trimming took off 4 bases at V and 7 bases at J, with 14 bases between the two ends. This CDR3 is 14 amino acids long. The CDR3 DNA follows: TGCGCCAGCAGCCCTCGGACTGGCGGTGAAAAACTGTTTTTT. Its translation is CASSPRTGGEKLFF.

The chain combines TRBV6-1 with TRBJ2-7, with a weak D call TRBD1 (5 bases). V shed 2 bases and J shed 4 bases, with 6 bases lying between them. Germline loops: CDR1 MNHNS, CDR2 SASEGT. The CDR3 is made up of 12 amino acids. The CDR3 spells CASSEPGYEQYF. The CDR3, as DNA: TGTGCCAGCAGTGAACCAGGGTACGAGCAGTACTTC.

This rearrangement joins TRBV7-9 to TRBJ2-5, with 9 bases matching TRBD1. The CDR3 is 15 amino acids. The ends lost 5 bases at V and 4 bases at J; junction bases unmatched: 8. Germline V gives CDR1 SEHNR, CDR2 FQNEAQ (reference sequence). In DNA, the CDR3 is TGTGCCAGCAGCACGGACAGGGGACAGGGAGAGACCCAGTACTTC. This sequence encodes CASSTDRGQGETQYF.

The V and J genes are TRBV5-1 and TRBJ2-3, with D possibly TRBD2 on 6 matching bases. The CDR3 runs 17 residues. The germline gives CDR1 SGHRS, CDR2 YFSETQ. Between the trimmed V and J ends, which lost 2 bases and 2 bases, there was a span of 18 bases. CDR3 amino acids: CASSLRLGGAFTDTQYF. The DNA for the CDR3 is TGCGCCAGCAGCTTACGACTAGGAGGAGCCTTCACAGATACGCAGTATTTT.

The chain carries TRBV18 and TRBJ1-2; 10 bases map to TRBD1. Germline-derived CDR1 and CDR2 are KGHSH and LQKENI. CDR3 size: 13 residues. The junction had 7 bases not matched to a gene; V was cut back by 2 bases and J by 13 bases. The CDR3: CASSPDRGRVFTF. The CDR3 DNA sequence: TGTGCCAGCTCACCAGACAGGGGGCGCGTTTTCACCTTC.

V is TRBV19 and J is TRBJ2-1; 8 bases fit TRBD2. Per germline, CDR1 LNHDA and CDR2 SQIVND (reference sequence). The CDR3 is 14 amino acids. Trimming cost V 9 bases and J 9 bases; bases outside gene matches: 13. The CDR3 region has the DNA TGTGCCAGCAATGATCTAGGAGCGGGAGTTGAGCAGTTCTTC. Translating gives CASNDLGAGVEQFF.

The chain is built from TRBV5-4 and TRBJ2-1; 7 bases map to TRBD1. The CDR3 spans 14 residues. CDR1 is SGHNT and CDR2 is YYREEE in the germline V gene (reference sequence). After removal of 4 bases from V and 9 bases from J, the junction contained 10 bases not matched to a gene. In DNA, the CDR3 is TGTGCCAGCAGCCCAGGACAGGCTAGGGGTGAGCAGTTCTTC. It translates to CASSPGQARGEQFF.

V usage is TRBV6-1 and J usage is TRBJ1-1; D is ambiguous. Germline assignment: CDR1 MNHNS and CDR2 SASEGT. CDR3 length: 13 amino acids. Trimming took 1 base from V and 5 from J, leaving 8 bases between them. Here the CDR3 DNA reads TGTGCCAGCAGTGAAGAGAGGAGAACTGAAGCTTTCTTT. Translation: CASSEERRTEAFF.

This clone is a singleton in its sample. The V and J genes are TRBV27 and TRBJ2-1; D might be TRBD2 (6 bases). Trimming shortened V by 3 bases and J by 7 bases, and 13 bases separated the two germline ends. Germline V gene sequence: CDR1 MNHEY, CDR2 SMNVEV (reference sequence). The CDR3 consists of 14 residues. The DNA of the CDR3 is TGTGCCAGCAGTTTGGGGCCGGCGGGGAATGAGCAGTTCTTC. This encodes CASSLGPAGNEQFF.

The chain has TRBV18 and TRBJ1-5; D unclear. CDR3 length equals 12 residues. V lost 3 bases and J lost 5, with 5 bases in between. Germline V gene data show CDR1 as KGHSH and CDR2 as LQKENI. CDR3: CASSPGYQPQHF. CDR3 DNA sequence: TGTGCCAGCTCACCGGGTTATCAGCCCCAGCATTTT.

The chain recombines TRBV5-1 with TRBJ1-1; TRBD1 agrees at 9 bases. CDR1 and CDR2 (germline): SGHRS, YFSETQ. The CDR3 loop spans 16 amino acids. V lost 4 bases, J lost 0 bases, and 7 bases stayed unmatched. CDR3 sequence reads: CASSQGTGRMNTEAFF. Here the CDR3 DNA reads TGCGCCAGCAGCCAAGGGACAGGGAGGATGAACACTGAAGCTTTCTTT.

This clone showed up just a few times. The chain has TRBV2 and TRBJ1-3, with a possible D match to TRBD1 (6 bases). The V gene lost 8 bases and the J gene lost 3 bases, with 8 bases spanning the gap. Germline V gives CDR1 SNHLY, CDR2 FYNNEI. The CDR3 is 12 amino acids. In nucleotides, the CDR3 is TGTGCCAGCCAGACAGGTGGAAACACCATATATTTT. Protein product: CASQTGGNTIYF.

V and J are TRBV28 and TRBJ2-1; D unresolved. The CDR3 runs to 11 residues. CDR1 MDHEN and CDR2 SYDVKM come from the germline V gene. The ends were cut back, 6 bases at V and 8 bases at J, with 8 bases in the middle. The DNA of the CDR3 is TGTGCCAGCAGGGCCTCCGATGAGCAGTTCTTC. It encodes CASRASDEQFF.

This chain uses TRBV5-1 with TRBJ2-5, with D tentatively TRBD1 or TRBD2 (5 bases each). CDR3 length equals 14 residues. CDR1 SGHRS and CDR2 YFSETQ come from the germline V gene. V lost 0 bases and J lost 1, with 7 bases in between. The CDR3 loop reads CASSLGGAQETQYF. As DNA, the CDR3 is TGCGCCAGCAGCTTGGGAGGGGCCCAAGAGACCCAGTACTTC. The whole variable domain, remainder taken from reference TRBV5-1 and TRBJ2-5, is KAGVTQTPRYLIKTRGQQVTLSCSPISGHRSVSWYQQTPGQGLQFLFEYFSETQRNKGNFPGRFSGRQFSNSRSEMNVSTLELGDSALYLCASSLGGAQETQYFGPGTRLLVL.

This clone was picked up one time. This chain connects TRBV5-1 to TRBJ1-1; possibly TRBD1 for D (5 bases). Germline CDR1 is SGHRS and CDR2 is YFSETQ. The ends were cut back, 3 bases at V and 5 bases at J, with 20 bases in the middle. The CDR3 has 16 amino acids. The CDR3 nucleotides are TGCGCCAGCAGCTCGGGGATCTACGGGGCGGGGACTGAAGCTTTCTTT. It is translated as CASSSGIYGAGTEAFF.

This clone was seen more than once but under ten times. This chain links TRBV5-1 with TRBJ2-5; a possible D gene is TRBD2 (6 bases). Per the germline V gene, CDR1 is SGHRS and CDR2 is YFSETQ. This CDR3 is built from 14 residues. Deletions cut 2 bases from V and 5 bases from J, with 13 bases between. DNA for the CDR3: TGCGCCAGCAGCTTTGGTCCGGGAGAGGAGACCCAGTACTTC. The encoded protein is CASSFGPGEETQYF.

The chain recombines TRBV4-2 with TRBJ2-6, with 8 nucleotides matching TRBD1. This CDR3 region has 20 residues. CDR1 is LGHNA, CDR2 YNFKEQ, per germline. J gave up 0 bases and V 2 bases, and 12 bases lay outside the gene matches. The CDR3, as DNA: TGTGCCAGCAGCCAAATATTAGCCGGGACAGGAGCCTCTGGGGCCAACGTCCTGACTTTC. This encodes CASSQILAGTGASGANVLTF.

The rearrangement uses TRBV7-9 and TRBJ2-1; possible D gene TRBD2, 5 bases. Trimming pared 6 bases from V and 1 base from J, leaving 19 bases between. The CDR3 has 17 residues. Germline V gene data show CDR1 as SEHNR and CDR2 as FQNEAQ (reference sequence). CDR3 sequence: CASSPVLVSGSYNEQFF. CDR3 nucleotides: TGTGCCAGCAGTCCAGTTCTGGTGTCGGGGTCCTACAATGAGCAGTTCTTC. Full variable domain (rest looked up from reference TRBV7-9 and TRBJ2-1): DTGVSQNPRHKITKRGQNVTFRCDPISEHNRLYWYRQTLGQGPEFLTYFQNEAQLEKSRLLSDRFSAERPKGSFSTLEIQRTEQGDSAMYLCASSPVLVSGSYNEQFFGPGTRLTVL.

The J gene is TRBJ2-3, the V gene TRBV5-4; no clear D gene. Deletions cut 2 bases from V and 4 bases from J, with 11 bases between. The CDR3 length is 14 residues. In germline, CDR1 is SGHNT, CDR2 YYREEE (reference sequence). CDR3 sequence reads: CASSFGRVADTQYF. CDR3 in DNA: TGTGCCAGCAGCTTTGGTAGGGTTGCAGATACGCAGTATTTT.

The J gene is TRBJ2-1, the V gene TRBV6-6; no reliable D call. This CDR3 spans 12 amino acids. Trimming removed 5 bases from V and 14 bases from J, with 16 bases in between. From germline, CDR1 is MNHNY and CDR2 SVGAGI (reference sequence). DNA of the CDR3: TGTGCCAGCAGTCAGACTGGCGACTGGGAGTTCTTC. Translated, it gives CASSQTGDWEFF.

This clone has a handful of counts. V gene TRBV21-1 combines with J gene TRBJ1-4. TRBV21-1 is described as a pseudogene. The CDR3 runs 17 residues. CDR3: CASSKAQWSPHNEKLFF. The CDR3 region has the DNA TGTGCCAGCAGCAAAGCTCAATGGTCACCCCATAATGAAAAACTGTTTTTT.